This T cell receptor beta chain was documented in a study of cytomegalovirus exposure and HLA in healthy donors. The primer mix had 60 Vbeta and 13 Jbeta primers. Repertoires were generated with immunoSEQ multiplex PCR, while TCRdb's copy carries only in-frame clones and drops some. The data show about 130,000 clones, about 70% seen once. The V end was cut by 5 bases, the J end by 3 bases, with 10 bases between. Per germline, CDR1 SEHNR and CDR2 FQNEAQ (reference sequence). The CDR3 totals 14 residues. The V gene is TRBV7-9, the J gene TRBJ2-2, with D maybe TRBD1 (5 bases). The receptor was isolated from a woman aged 60 to 75 in good health and CMV-seropositive. The specimen sequenced was PBMCs. The CDR3 here is CASSPRADTGELFF. DNA of the CDR3: TGTGCCAGCAGCCCCAGGGCGGACACCGGGGAGCTGTTTTTT.